This T cell receptor beta chain was sequenced during a study of T cells in localized non-small cell lung cancer (dated by TCRdb to 2018 to 2020). For context, the study as a whole: The study examined T cell repertoires in hundreds of patients with early-stage NSCLC and compared tumors with uninvolved tumor-adjacent lungs. The cohort comprised 236 treatment-naïve NSCLC patients with resected, localized lung tumors. A mean age of approximately 70 years was recorded for the NSCLC patients, of whom around 140 were male and 107 were female.

Study-level results and caveats: Because the study design was exploratory, TCR variables were selected using unadjusted p-values without false-discovery rate correction. Higher blood T cell density associated with longer overall survival, while higher adjacent-lung clonality associated with shorter survival. Because multi-region sequencing of the tumors was not done, intratumor heterogeneity could not be ruled out. A median of roughly 50 of the top 100 tumor clones turned up in the paired uninvolved adjacent lung, and under 30 of those clones also ranked among the top 100 of that same adjacent lung. The highest T cell clonality was observed in uninvolved tumor-adjacent lung, where clonality exceeded that of tumor, suggesting that antigenic responses were more focused in uninvolved tumor-adjacent lung.

At diagnosis, peripheral blood, uninvolved tumor-adjacent lung and tumor were collected and stored as a combination of fresh-frozen and FFPE material. Blood samples were analyzed as peripheral blood mononuclear cells for TCR repertoire profiling. With respect to this clone: No antigen is known for it. There are no base qualities to consult, and no much larger clone falls within one base.

Spanning cysteine to phenylalanine, the CDR3 consists of 15 amino acids. Kept here is only the CDR3 DNA, which spans 45 bases and is read in frame from base 1. According to the germline V gene, CDR1 reads MNHNS and CDR2 reads SASEGT. V and J are trimmed by 6 bases and 0 bases, and the gene matches miss 5 bases of the junction. The immunoSEQ Assay was used to sequence TCR beta CDR3 regions from DNA. The authors processed their data as follows. T cell density was computed as TCR beta template counts normalized to usable DNA estimated by amplifying housekeeping genes. Using the preseqR package, richness was estimated by extrapolating to 120,000 templates for tissue samples and 400,000 templates for PBMC samples. Clonality was calculated as one minus Pielou's evenness. Differential abundance testing on productive amino-acid clonotypes, with a minimum total count of 5 and an alpha of 0.1, was used to identify tissue-enriched TCRs. The Jaccard Index and the Morisita Overlap Index were used to measure repertoire overlap between compartments. GLIPH grouped TCR beta CDR3s together with public tetramer-defined viral CDR3s, and a viral motif had to include at least three viral sequences and show V-gene enrichment. Here the immuneACCESS table is served through TCRdb, limited to in-frame sequences with V and J called. Missing clones are a known gap in these copies; in checked studies unresolved V genes cover under half, and the rest lacks a known reason. That table supplies the V and J calls and clone size; D and trimming were determined from the DNA. The sample contains almost 40,000 clones, about four fifths of them found a single time. About a third of the sample goes to the ten largest clones.

The sequence is built from TRBV6-1 and TRBJ1-1; 9 central nucleotides agree with TRBD1. This sample comprised PBMCs, obtained before any cancer treatment. The receptor comes from a woman aged 40-75 years with stage II squamous cell lung carcinoma. At the DNA level, the sequence is TGTGCCAGCAGCGGACAGGGGTTATTGAACACTGAAGCTTTCTTT. The translation is CASSGQGLLNTEAFF.